Listed here are 30 T cell receptor beta chains from one sample, sequenced in a study of cytomegalovirus exposure and HLA in healthy donors (TCRdb year 2017). The library was generated by the immunoSEQ multiplex PCR assay. Sourced from immuneACCESS, this table was stored by TCRdb with only in-frame sequences that have V and J called. A share of the clones is absent; for the studies checked, an unresolved V gene accounts for under half, and the remainder has no known explanation. Here the sample has about 110,000 clones; about 87% occur a single time. The ten largest clones capture 1.5% to 2% of the sample. Sequences were obtained from PBMCs. The receptors here all came from a woman under 30 in good health and CMV-seropositive.

The chain joins TRBV6-1 to TRBJ2-5; 9 nucleotides line up with TRBD2. The CDR3 is 14 residues long. J gave up 5 bases and V 5 bases, and 6 bases lay outside the gene matches. CDR1 MNHNS and CDR2 SASEGT come from the germline V gene. CDR3 loop: CASSPSAGGETQYF. The CDR3, as DNA: TGTGCCAGCAGTCCCTCCGCGGGGGGGGAGACCCAGTACTTC.

The genes are TRBV9 and TRBJ1-3, with D unclear. V dropped 0 bases and J dropped 4 bases, with 14 bases sitting between them. This CDR3 has 16 amino acids. The germline V gene encodes CDR1 SGDLS and CDR2 YYNGEE. The CDR3 sequence is CASSVGVRESGNTIYF. The CDR3, as DNA: TGTGCCAGCAGCGTAGGTGTGAGGGAGTCGGGAAACACCATATATTTT.

The chain recombines TRBV2 with TRBJ2-7; D is possibly TRBD1 (5 bases). Trimming cost V 7 bases and J 0 bases, with 13 bases left between them. The germline gives CDR1 SNHLY, CDR2 FYNNEI. This CDR3 spans 14 amino acids. CDR3 coding DNA: TGTGCCAGCACTGCGAGTCAGGGCTCCTACGAGCAGTACTTC. Translated, it gives CASTASQGSYEQYF.

This chain connects TRBV27 to TRBJ1-2; D uncertain. Trimming took 3 bases from V and 1 from J, leaving 6 bases between them. Per germline, CDR1 MNHEY and CDR2 SMNVEV (reference sequence). This CDR3 spans 13 amino acids. The DNA for the CDR3 is TGTGCCAGCAGTTTGCGGGTTAACTATGGCTACACCTTC. It specifies CASSLRVNYGYTF.

This clone has just one count. The chain links TRBV4-1 to TRBJ2-7; 9 bases fit TRBD1. CDR1 and CDR2 (germline): MGHRA, YSYEKL. CDR3 length: 15 amino acids. V dropped 1 base and J dropped 3; count of bases not matched to a gene: 4. The CDR3 coding sequence is TGCGCCAGCAGCCAAGCGGACAGGGGTATCTACGAGCAGTACGTC. It translates to CASSQADRGIYEQYV.

The chain employs TRBV6-1 and TRBJ1-5; D is unresolved. Germline V gives CDR1 MNHNS, CDR2 SASEGT. V dropped 7 bases and J dropped 4 bases, with 14 bases sitting between them. The CDR3 covers 14 residues. Here the CDR3 DNA reads TGTGCCAGCACGGCGGGGATTGGAAATCAGCCCCAGCATTTT. This codes for CASTAGIGNQPQHF.

This sequence joins TRBV27 and TRBJ1-5; no clear D gene. Germline V gives CDR1 MNHEY, CDR2 SMNVEV (reference sequence). Deletions cut 1 base from V and 3 bases from J, with 10 bases between. CDR3 size: 15 residues. CDR3 loop: CASSLLYGVNQPQHF. The CDR3 DNA sequence: TGTGCCAGCAGTTTATTGTACGGGGTCAATCAGCCCCAGCATTTT.

This clone appeared a single time. The genes are TRBV2 and TRBJ1-2; no clear D. Per germline, CDR1 SNHLY and CDR2 FYNNEI. The CDR3 spans 14 residues. V was clipped by 1 base and J by 2 bases, with 8 bases between them. The chain's CDR3 is CASSEVLRNYGYTF. CDR3 nucleotides: TGTGCCAGCAGTGAAGTCCTTCGGAACTATGGCTACACCTTC.

The chain links TRBV7-9 to TRBJ1-3; the D is unclear. CDR1 is SEHNR, CDR2 FQNEAQ, per germline (reference sequence). The CDR3 is made up of 15 amino acids. V was trimmed by 5 bases and J by 0 bases, leaving 11 bases between them. In DNA form, the CDR3 reads TGTGCCAGCAGCCCCACACCTCCCTCTGGAAACACCATATATTTT. Translation gives CASSPTPPSGNTIYF.

This chain uses TRBV7-9 with TRBJ2-3, with 8 bases fitting TRBD2. Germline CDR1 reads SEHNR; CDR2 reads FQNEAQ (reference sequence). The CDR3 length is 16 residues. With V trimmed by 7 bases and J by 3 bases, 12 bases remained unmatched. CDR3 nucleotide sequence: TGTGCCAGCACCCCCGTGGGACTAGAATCAACAGATACGCAGTATTTT. Translating gives CASTPVGLESTDTQYF. Full variable domain (rest looked up from reference TRBV7-9 and TRBJ2-3): DTGVSQNPRHKITKRGQNVTFRCDPISEHNRLYWYRQTLGQGPEFLTYFQNEAQLEKSRLLSDRFSAERPKGSFSTLEIQRTEQGDSAMYLCASTPVGLESTDTQYFGPGTRLTVL.

J is TRBJ2-5 and V is TRBV12-5; 9 nucleotides agree with TRBD1. This CDR3 is built from 15 residues. Germline V gene data show CDR1 as LGHNT and CDR2 as FRNRAP. V gave up 3 bases and J gave up 4 bases; unmatched junction bases: 6. The CDR3 region has the DNA TGTGCTAGTGGTTTCCTTCAGGACAGGGGAGAGACCCAGTACTTC. This sequence encodes CASGFLQDRGETQYF.

The table lists this clone with a few counts. V is TRBV5-5 and J is TRBJ1-2; TRBD1 aligns across 12 bases. The CDR3 runs to 15 residues. CDR1 and CDR2 (germline): SGHKS, YYEKEE (reference sequence). Germline trimming cut 0 bases from V and 6 bases from J; bases unmatched to any gene: 3. The CDR3, as DNA: TGTGCCAGCAGCTTGGGGGGACAGGGGGCGAATGGCTACACCTTC. It specifies CASSLGGQGANGYTF. Looking up the rest from reference TRBV5-5 and TRBJ1-2 gives the full variable domain: DAGVTQSPTHLIKTRGQQVTLRCSPISGHKSVSWYQQVLGQGPQFIFQYYEKEERGRGNFPDRFSARQFPNYSSELNVNALLLGDSALYLCASSLGGQGANGYTFGSGTRLTVV.

The chain carries TRBV28 and TRBJ1-6; D gene unclear. Germline V gives CDR1 MDHEN, CDR2 SYDVKM. CDR3 length: 13 residues. Trimming shortened V by 7 bases and J by 6 bases, and 10 bases separated the two germline ends. DNA of the CDR3: TGTGCCAGCAAGGCGGGGATTAATTCACCCCTCCACTTT. Translating gives CASKAGINSPLHF.

This chain uses TRBV4-1 with TRBJ2-1, with TRBD2 matching over 9 bases. V was clipped by 0 bases and J by 8 bases; unmatched bases: 8. CDR3 size: 16 residues. Per germline, CDR1 MGHRA and CDR2 YSYEKL. The CDR3 bases are TGCGCCAGCAGCCAAGATAGCGGGGGACCACAGGATGAGCAGTTCTTC. This sequence encodes CASSQDSGGPQDEQFF.

This chain uses TRBV20-1 with TRBJ2-7, with 9 bases aligning to TRBD1. The junction had 5 bases not matched to a gene; V was cut back by 3 bases and J by 11 bases. CDR1 is DFQATT and CDR2 is SNEGSKA in the germline V gene (reference sequence). The CDR3 sequence is 11 residues long. The CDR3 DNA follows: TGCAGTGCTAGTGGACGGGACAGGGAGTACGTC. It specifies CSASGRDREYV.

V gene TRBV7-2 combines with J gene TRBJ2-1, with 7 bases matching TRBD1. Germline values: CDR1 SGHTA, CDR2 FQGNSA. The CDR3 sequence is 13 residues long. The V segment lost 5 bases and the J segment 9 bases; nucleotides outside the gene matches: 7. CDR3 residues: CASSPTGTAEQFF. CDR3 DNA: TGTGCCAGCAGCCCAACGGGGACAGCTGAGCAGTTCTTC.

V and J are TRBV11-3 and TRBJ2-7; no clear D gene. V dropped 2 bases and J dropped 6 bases, with 17 bases sitting between them. The CDR3 contains 15 residues. Germline V gene data show CDR1 as SGHNT and CDR2 as YENEEA. Here the CDR3 DNA reads TGTGCCAGCAGCTTACCGCCGCGGTGTTGGGGCGAGCAGTACGTC. This gives the protein CASSLPPRCWGEQYV.

In DNA form, the CDR3 reads TGTGCCAGCAGCCCACTCTACAGAGACAATCAGCCCCAGCATTTT. Its protein product is CASSPLYRDNQPQHF. The chain recombines TRBV5-6 with TRBJ1-5, with D unresolved. The CDR3 extends over 15 amino acids. CDR1 is SGHDT and CDR2 is YYEEEE in the germline V gene. The V end was cut by 4 bases, the J end by 3 bases, with 14 bases between.

V is TRBV5-6 and J is TRBJ1-1, with TRBD1 identical over 7 bases. The junction had 1 base not matched to a gene; V was cut back by 0 bases and J by 2 bases. The CDR3 extends over 14 amino acids. Germline CDR1 and CDR2: SGHDT and YYEEEE. Written as DNA, the CDR3 is TGTGCCAGCAGCTTGGGGGACAGAAACACTGAAGCTTTCTTT. Encoded protein: CASSLGDRNTEAFF.

V gene TRBV15 combines with J gene TRBJ2-5; 11 nucleotides agree with TRBD1. CDR3 size: 15 residues. Per the germline V gene, CDR1 is LNHNV and CDR2 is YYDKDF (reference sequence). Trimming cost V 4 bases and J 4 bases; bases outside gene matches: 5. CDR3 residues: CATSTRTGGLETQYF. The CDR3 DNA reads TGTGCCACCAGCACGAGGACAGGGGGCTTAGAGACCCAGTACTTC. Combining the CDR3 with reference TRBV15 and TRBJ2-5 gives the whole variable domain DAMVIQNPRYQVTQFGKPVTLSCSQTLNHNVMYWYQQKSSQAPKLLFHYYDKDFNNEADTPDNFQSRRPNTSFCFLDIRSPGLGDTAMYLCATSTRTGGLETQYFGPGTRLLVL.

V gene TRBV19 combines with J gene TRBJ2-5; TRBD1 might be the D (6 bases). The ends were cut back, 0 bases at V and 5 bases at J, with 19 bases in the middle. The CDR3 extends over 17 amino acids. From germline, CDR1 is LNHDA and CDR2 SQIVND (reference sequence). The CDR3 reads CASSIDLARGWGETQYF. CDR3 DNA: TGTGCCAGTAGTATAGACTTGGCCAGGGGATGGGGCGAGACCCAGTACTTC.

The chain employs TRBV27 and TRBJ2-5; weak D call: TRBD1 (5 bases). Trimming took 7 bases from V and 7 from J, leaving 10 bases between them. CDR3 size: 11 residues. The V gene's germline CDR1 is MNHEY and CDR2 SMNVEV (reference sequence). The CDR3 DNA is TGTGCCAGCATGAGTACAGGGACCCAGTACTTC. Amino acids: CASMSTGTQYF.

The chain recombines TRBV6-1 with TRBJ2-5; 9 bases are a match to TRBD1. Unmatched junction bases numbered 9, after V lost 1 base and J lost 6 bases. CDR1 is MNHNS and CDR2 is SASEGT in the germline V gene. The CDR3 has 16 amino acids. CDR3 in amino acids: CASSEGMGTGFQTQYF. CDR3 nucleotide sequence: TGTGCCAGCAGTGAAGGGATGGGGACAGGGTTTCAGACCCAGTACTTC.

J is TRBJ2-5 and V is TRBV7-2; 8 bases agree with TRBD2. The CDR3 length is 16 residues. The V gene's germline CDR1 is SGHTA and CDR2 FQGNSA. V lost 5 bases to trimming and J lost 0 bases; unmatched junction nucleotides: 8. CDR3 protein: CASSPGLAWYQETQYF. CDR3 nucleotide sequence: TGTGCCAGCAGCCCAGGACTAGCCTGGTACCAAGAGACCCAGTACTTC.

The chain carries TRBV4-3 and TRBJ2-3; 9 bases match TRBD2. CDR3 length: 17 amino acids. V lost 0 bases and J lost 3; bases outside the gene matches: 7. Germline V gives CDR1 LGHNA, CDR2 YSLEER. The CDR3: CASSQDLAGGNTDTQYF. The CDR3 nucleotides read TGCGCCAGCAGCCAAGATCTGGCGGGGGGGAATACAGATACGCAGTATTTT.

This chain links TRBV4-3 with TRBJ1-6; 12 nucleotides match TRBD1. This CDR3 has 14 residues. Per germline, CDR1 LGHNA and CDR2 YSLEER. Trimming took 0 bases from V and 13 from J; bases not matched to a gene: 1. The DNA for the CDR3 is TGCGCCAGCAGCCAAGAGGGACAGGGGGCCCCCCTCCACTTT. The encoded protein is CASSQEGQGAPLHF.

V is TRBV15 and J is TRBJ1-1, with 12 bases fitting TRBD1. V trimming: 1 base; J trimming: 4 bases; junction bases outside the gene matches: 13. In germline, CDR1 is LNHNV, CDR2 YYDKDF (reference sequence). CDR3 length equals 19 residues. The CDR3 spells CATSRAPDGDRGRVTEAFF. The CDR3 region has the DNA TGTGCCACCAGCAGAGCGCCGGATGGGGACAGGGGGCGGGTCACTGAAGCTTTCTTT.

The chain has TRBV29-1 and TRBJ2-2, with a weak D call TRBD1 (5 bases). This CDR3 region has 13 residues. Trimming took off 5 bases at V and 4 bases at J, with 11 bases between the two ends. The germline V gene has CDR1 SQVTM and CDR2 ANQGSEA. CDR3 DNA: TGCAGCGTTACCCGGACATCCACCGGGGAGCTGTTTTTT. This encodes CSVTRTSTGELFF.

V and J are TRBV10-3 and TRBJ1-5; TRBD1 matches 10 bases. V lost 10 bases, J lost 3 bases, and 9 bases stayed unmatched. Germline assignment: CDR1 ENHRY and CDR2 SYGVKD. CDR3 size: 15 residues. This CDR3 reads CATCSGTGVNQPQHF. In DNA form, the CDR3 reads TGTGCCACGTGCTCCGGGACAGGGGTCAATCAGCCCCAGCATTTT.

This sequence joins TRBV19 and TRBJ2-3; D is unclear. V lost 5 bases and J 1 base, leaving 13 bases between the germline ends. The germline gives CDR1 LNHDA, CDR2 SQIVND (reference sequence). The CDR3 is made up of 15 amino acids. CDR3 in DNA: TGTGCCAGTAGTGGATTGAGGTCGGGCACAGATACGCAGTATTTT. Its protein is CASSGLRSGTDTQYF.